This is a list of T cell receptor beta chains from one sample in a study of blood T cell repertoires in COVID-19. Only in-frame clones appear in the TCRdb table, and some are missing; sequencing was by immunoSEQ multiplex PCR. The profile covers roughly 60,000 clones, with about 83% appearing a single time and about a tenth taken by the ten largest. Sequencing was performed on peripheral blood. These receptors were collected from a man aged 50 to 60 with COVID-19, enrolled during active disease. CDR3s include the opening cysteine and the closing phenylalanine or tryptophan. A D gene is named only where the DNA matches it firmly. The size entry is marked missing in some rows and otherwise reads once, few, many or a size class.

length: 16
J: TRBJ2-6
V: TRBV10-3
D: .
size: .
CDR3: CAISETGRTGANVLTF
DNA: TGTGCCATCAGTGAGACGGGTCGAACAGGGGCCAACGTCCTGACTTTC

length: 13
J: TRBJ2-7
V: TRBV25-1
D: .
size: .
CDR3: CASSEGQYYEQYF
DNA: TGTGCCAGCAGTGAAGGACAGTACTACGAGCAGTACTTC

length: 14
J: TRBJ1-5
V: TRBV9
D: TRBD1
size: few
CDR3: CASSAGTVNQPQHF
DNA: TGTGCCAGCAGCGCCGGGACAGTGAATCAGCCCCAGCATTTT

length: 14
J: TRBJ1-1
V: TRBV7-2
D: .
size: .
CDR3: CASSFTARSTEAFF
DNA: TGTGCCAGCAGCTTTACAGCTCGATCCACTGAAGCTTTCTTT

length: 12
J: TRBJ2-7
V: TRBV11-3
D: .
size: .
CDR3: CASSYPRGEQYF
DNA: TGTGCCAGCAGCTACCCCCGCGGGGAGCAGTACTTC

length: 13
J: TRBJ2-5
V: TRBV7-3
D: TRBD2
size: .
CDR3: CASSVTSDQTQYF
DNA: TGTGCCAGCAGCGTGACTAGCGATCAGACCCAGTACTTC

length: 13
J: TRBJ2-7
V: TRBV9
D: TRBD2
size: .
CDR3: CASSVAAGGEQYF
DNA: TGTGCCAGCAGCGTAGCAGCGGGAGGCGAGCAGTACTTC

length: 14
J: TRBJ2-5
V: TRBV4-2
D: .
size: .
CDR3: CASSRGGPQETQYF
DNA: TGTGCCAGCAGCCGAGGGGGTCCCCAAGAGACCCAGTACTTC

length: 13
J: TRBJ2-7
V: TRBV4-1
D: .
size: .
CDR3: CASSPQGLYEQYF
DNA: TGCGCCAGCAGCCCTCAGGGCCTATACGAGCAGTACTTC

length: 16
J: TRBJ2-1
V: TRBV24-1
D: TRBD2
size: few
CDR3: CATSGATSGRYNEQFF
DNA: TGTGCCACCAGTGGCGCGACTAGCGGCCGCTACAATGAGCAGTTCTTC

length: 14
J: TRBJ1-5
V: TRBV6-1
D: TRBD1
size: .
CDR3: CASSEGQGWQPQHF
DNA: TGTGCCAGCAGTGAGGGACAGGGGTGGCAGCCCCAGCATTTT

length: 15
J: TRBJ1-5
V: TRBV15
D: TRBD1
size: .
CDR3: CATSPVQGAPQPQHF
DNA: TGTGCCACCAGTCCCGTACAGGGGGCCCCCCAGCCCCAGCATTTT

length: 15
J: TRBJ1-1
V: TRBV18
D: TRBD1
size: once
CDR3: CASSDQGQGNTEAFF
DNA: TGTGCCAGCTCAGACCAGGGACAGGGGAACACTGAAGCTTTCTTT

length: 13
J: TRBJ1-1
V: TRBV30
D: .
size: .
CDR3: CAWSRSLNTEAFF
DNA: TGTGCCTGGAGTCGGTCACTGAACACTGAAGCTTTCTTT

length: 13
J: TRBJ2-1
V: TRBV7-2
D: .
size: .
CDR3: CASRFSRSNEQFF
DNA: TGTGCCAGCAGATTTTCTAGGTCCAATGAGCAGTTCTTC

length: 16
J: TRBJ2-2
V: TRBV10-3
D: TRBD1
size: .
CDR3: CAISDTRDRVTGELFF
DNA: TGTGCCATCAGCGATACCCGGGACAGGGTTACCGGGGAGCTGTTTTTT

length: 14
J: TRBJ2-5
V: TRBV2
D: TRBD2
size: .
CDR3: CASNLAGVIETQYF
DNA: TGTGCCAGCAACTTAGCGGGAGTGATAGAGACCCAGTACTTC

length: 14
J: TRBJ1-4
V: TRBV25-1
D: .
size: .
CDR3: CASSDPRFNEKLFF
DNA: TGTGCCAGCAGTGATCCTCGGTTTAATGAAAAACTGTTTTTT

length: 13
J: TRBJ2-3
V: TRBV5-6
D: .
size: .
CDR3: CASLLWGADTQYF
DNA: TGTGCCAGCCTTCTTTGGGGCGCTGATACGCAGTATTTT

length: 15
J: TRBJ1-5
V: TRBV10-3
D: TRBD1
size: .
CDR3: CAISPGTGSNQPQHF
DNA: TGTGCCATCAGCCCTGGGACAGGGAGCAATCAGCCCCAGCATTTT

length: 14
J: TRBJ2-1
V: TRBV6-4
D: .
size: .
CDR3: CASSDEGSYNEQFF
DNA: TGTGCCAGCAGTGATGAGGGATCCTACAATGAGCAGTTCTTC

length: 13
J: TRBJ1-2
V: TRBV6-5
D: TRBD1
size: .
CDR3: CASSYQQGLGYTF
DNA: TGTGCCAGCAGTTACCAACAGGGGCTCGGCTACACCTTC

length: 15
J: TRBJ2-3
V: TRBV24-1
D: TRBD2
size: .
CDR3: CATSEPSGSTDTQYF
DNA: TGTGCCACCAGTGAACCTAGCGGAAGCACAGATACGCAGTATTTT

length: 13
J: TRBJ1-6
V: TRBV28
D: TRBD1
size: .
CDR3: CASQGQGGSPLHF
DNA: TGTGCCAGCCAAGGACAGGGCGGCTCACCCCTCCACTTT

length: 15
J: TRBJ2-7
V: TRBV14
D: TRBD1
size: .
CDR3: CASSQTGGRSYEQYF
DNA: TGTGCCAGCAGCCAGACAGGGGGCAGATCCTACGAGCAGTACTTC

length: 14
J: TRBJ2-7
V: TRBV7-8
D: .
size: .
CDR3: CASSLVAGSYEQYF
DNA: TGTGCCAGCAGCTTAGTTGCAGGTTCCTACGAGCAGTACTTC

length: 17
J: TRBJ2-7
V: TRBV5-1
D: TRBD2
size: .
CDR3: CASCAGLAPEASYEQYF
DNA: TGCGCCAGTTGCGCGGGACTAGCTCCGGAGGCATCCTACGAGCAGTACTTC

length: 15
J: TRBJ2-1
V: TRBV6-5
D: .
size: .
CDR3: CASSLLASYPPEQFF
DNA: TGTGCCAGCAGTTTGCTAGCATCATACCCCCCTGAGCAGTTCTTC

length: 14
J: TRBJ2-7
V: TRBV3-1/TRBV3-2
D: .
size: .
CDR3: CASSHAGRGYEQYF
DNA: TGTGCCAGCAGCCACGCGGGAAGGGGTTACGAGCAGTACTTC

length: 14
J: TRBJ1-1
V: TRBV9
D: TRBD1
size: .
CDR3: CASSFTSGGTEAFF
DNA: TGTGCCAGCAGCTTTACCTCAGGGGGCACTGAAGCTTTCTTT

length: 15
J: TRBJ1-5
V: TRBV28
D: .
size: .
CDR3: CASSFQGEGNQPQHF
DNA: TGTGCCAGCAGTTTTCAGGGTGAGGGCAATCAGCCCCAGCATTTT

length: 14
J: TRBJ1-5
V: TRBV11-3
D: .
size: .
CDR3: CASSRLGQSQPQHF
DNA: TGTGCCAGCAGCCGTTTGGGACAATCTCAGCCCCAGCATTTT

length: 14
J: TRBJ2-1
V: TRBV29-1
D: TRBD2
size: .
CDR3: CSVEGKAGDNEQFF
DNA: TGCAGCGTTGAGGGAAAAGCGGGGGACAATGAGCAGTTCTTC

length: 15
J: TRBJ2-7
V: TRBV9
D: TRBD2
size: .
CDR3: CASSVELAGVGEQYF
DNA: TGTGCCAGCAGCGTAGAACTAGCGGGAGTGGGCGAGCAGTACTTC

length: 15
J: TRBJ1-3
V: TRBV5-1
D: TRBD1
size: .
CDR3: CASSLARGAGNTIYF
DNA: TGCGCCAGCAGCTTGGCCAGGGGGGCTGGAAACACCATATATTTT

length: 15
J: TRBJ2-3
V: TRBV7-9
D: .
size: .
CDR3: CASSFEGGATDTQYF
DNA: TGTGCCAGCAGCTTCGAGGGTGGTGCGACAGATACGCAGTATTTT

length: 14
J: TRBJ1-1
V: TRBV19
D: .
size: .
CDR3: CASIWGGAPAEAFF
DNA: TGTGCCAGTATCTGGGGTGGGGCGCCCGCTGAAGCTTTCTTT

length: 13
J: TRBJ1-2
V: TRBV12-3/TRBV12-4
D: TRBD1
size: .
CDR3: CASSPGQGAGYTF
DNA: TGTGCCAGCAGTCCGGGACAGGGGGCTGGCTACACCTTC